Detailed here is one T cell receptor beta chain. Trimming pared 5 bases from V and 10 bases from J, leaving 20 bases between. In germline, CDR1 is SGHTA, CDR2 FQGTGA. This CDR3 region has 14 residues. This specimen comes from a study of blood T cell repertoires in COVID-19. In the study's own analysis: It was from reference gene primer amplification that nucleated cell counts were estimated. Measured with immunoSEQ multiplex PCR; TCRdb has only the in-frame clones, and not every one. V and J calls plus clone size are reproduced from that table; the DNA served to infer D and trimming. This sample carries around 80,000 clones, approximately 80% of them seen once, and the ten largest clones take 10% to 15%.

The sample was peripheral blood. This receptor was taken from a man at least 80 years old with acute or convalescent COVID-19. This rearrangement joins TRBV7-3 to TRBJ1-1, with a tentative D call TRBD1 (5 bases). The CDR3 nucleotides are TGTGCCAGCAGCCCCGGGTCTCAGGGTGTGGTAGCTTTCTTT. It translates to CASSPGSQGVVAFF.